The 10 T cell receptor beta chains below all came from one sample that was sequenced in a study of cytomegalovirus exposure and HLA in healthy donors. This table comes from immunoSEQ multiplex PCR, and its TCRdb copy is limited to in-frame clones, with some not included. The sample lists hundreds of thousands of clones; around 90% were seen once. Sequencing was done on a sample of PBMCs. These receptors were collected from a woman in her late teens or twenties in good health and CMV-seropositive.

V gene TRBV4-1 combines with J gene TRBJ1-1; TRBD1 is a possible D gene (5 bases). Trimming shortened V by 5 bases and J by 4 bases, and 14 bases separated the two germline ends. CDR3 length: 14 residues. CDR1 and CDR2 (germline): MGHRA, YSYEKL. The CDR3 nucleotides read TGCGCCAGCAGCGGTCGGGGGGAAGGCACTGAAGCTTTCTTT. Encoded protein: CASSGRGEGTEAFF.

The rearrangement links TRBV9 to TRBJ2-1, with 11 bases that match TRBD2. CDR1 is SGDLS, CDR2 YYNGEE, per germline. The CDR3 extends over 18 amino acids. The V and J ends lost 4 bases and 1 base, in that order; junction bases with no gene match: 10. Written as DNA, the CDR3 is TGTGCCAGCAGCCACCAGACTAGCGGGGCCCCATCCTACAATGAGCAGTTCTTC. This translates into CASSHQTSGAPSYNEQFF.

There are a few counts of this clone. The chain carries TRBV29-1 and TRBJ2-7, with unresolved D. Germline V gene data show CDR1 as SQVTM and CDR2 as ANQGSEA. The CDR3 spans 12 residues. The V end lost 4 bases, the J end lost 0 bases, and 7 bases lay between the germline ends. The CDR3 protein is CSVARVSYEQYF. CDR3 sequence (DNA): TGCAGCGTTGCTAGAGTCTCCTACGAGCAGTACTTC.

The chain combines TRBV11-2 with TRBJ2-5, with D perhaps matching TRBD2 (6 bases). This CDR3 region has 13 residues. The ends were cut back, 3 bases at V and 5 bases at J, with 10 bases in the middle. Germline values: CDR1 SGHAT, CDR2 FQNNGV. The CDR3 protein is CASSLRGSETQYF. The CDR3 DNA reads TGTGCCAGCAGCTTGCGGGGTTCGGAGACCCAGTACTTC.

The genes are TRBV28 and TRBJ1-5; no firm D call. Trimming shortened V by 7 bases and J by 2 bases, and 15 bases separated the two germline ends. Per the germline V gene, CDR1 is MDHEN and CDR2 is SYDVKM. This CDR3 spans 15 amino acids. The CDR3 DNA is TGTGCCAGCACCCCCCGGGGTCAGGGCAATCAGCCCCAGCATTTT. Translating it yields CASTPRGQGNQPQHF.

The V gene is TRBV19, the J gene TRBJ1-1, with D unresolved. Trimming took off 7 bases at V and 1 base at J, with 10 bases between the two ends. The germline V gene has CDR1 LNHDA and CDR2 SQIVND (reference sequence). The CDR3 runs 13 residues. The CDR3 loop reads CASNPGGNTEAFF. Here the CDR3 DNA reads TGTGCCAGTAACCCCGGTGGGAACACTGAAGCTTTCTTT.

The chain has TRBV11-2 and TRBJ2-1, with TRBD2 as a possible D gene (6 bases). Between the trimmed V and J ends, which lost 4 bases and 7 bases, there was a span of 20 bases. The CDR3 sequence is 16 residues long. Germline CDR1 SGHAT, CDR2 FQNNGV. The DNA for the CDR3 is TGTGCCAGCAGCTCTCTCACATGGGACTCCTGGAATGAGCAGTTCTTC. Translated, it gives CASSSLTWDSWNEQFF.

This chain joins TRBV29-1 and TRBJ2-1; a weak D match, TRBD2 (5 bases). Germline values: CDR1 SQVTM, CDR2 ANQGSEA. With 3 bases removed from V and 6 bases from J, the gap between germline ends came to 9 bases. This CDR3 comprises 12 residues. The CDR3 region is CSVERDPNEQFF. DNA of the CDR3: TGCAGCGTTGAGAGGGATCCCAATGAGCAGTTCTTC.

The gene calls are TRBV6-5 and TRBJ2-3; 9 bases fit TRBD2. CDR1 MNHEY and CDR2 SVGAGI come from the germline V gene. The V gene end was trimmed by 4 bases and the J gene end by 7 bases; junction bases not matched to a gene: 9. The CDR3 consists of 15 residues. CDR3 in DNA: TGTGCCAGCAGTTCGGCCGGGACTAGCCCATATACGCAGTATTTT. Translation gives CASSSAGTSPYTQYF.

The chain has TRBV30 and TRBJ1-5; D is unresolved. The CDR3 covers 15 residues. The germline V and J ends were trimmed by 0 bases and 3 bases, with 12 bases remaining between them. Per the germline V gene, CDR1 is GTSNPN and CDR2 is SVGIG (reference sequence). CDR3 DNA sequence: TGTGCCTGGAGTGTATCTCCGAGCGACAATCAGCCCCAGCATTTT. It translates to CAWSVSPSDNQPQHF.